A single T cell receptor beta chain is shown here with its context. The antigen is unknown. The CDR3 totals 12 residues. Trimming took off 5 bases at V and 3 bases at J, with 8 bases between the two ends. The V gene's germline CDR1 is MDHEN and CDR2 SYDVKM. The sample originates from a study of immune evolution from preneoplasia to lung adenocarcinoma. The study's findings and limits: Normal lung had the highest top T cell clone frequencies.

Clones were sequenced by immunoSEQ multiplex PCR, and TCRdb holds only the in-frame ones, with some missing. The data hold 9,500 to 12,000 clones, with around 86% observed a single time. Sequenced material: FFPE invasive lung adenocarcinoma tissue. This chain uses TRBV28 with TRBJ2-7; the D gene is possibly TRBD2 (5 bases). The source of this sequence is a person between 65 and 80 years old with invasive lung adenocarcinoma. CDR3 coding DNA: TGTGCCAGCAGTCGGACTCTCTACGAGCAGTACTTC. It translates to CASSRTLYEQYF.